This TCR beta chain was sequenced during a study of blood T cell repertoires in COVID-19. Sequencing used immunoSEQ multiplex PCR; TCRdb keeps in-frame clones, though not all of them. The sample yields 250,000 or so clones, around 89% seen once. Germline V gives CDR1 KGHSH, CDR2 LQKENI. V lost 1 base to trimming and J lost 4 bases; unmatched junction nucleotides: 17. The CDR3 loop spans 19 amino acids. Sequencing was performed on peripheral blood. The receptor was derived from a woman aged 25 to 39 with COVID-19, enrolled during active disease. The rearrangement links TRBV18 to TRBJ1-2; 8 positions match TRBD1. CDR3 bases: TGTGCCAGCTCACCACGCCGAGGACAGGGCCTCCCTAAGGGCTATGGCTACACCTTC. This sequence encodes CASSPRRGQGLPKGYGYTF.